These 15 T cell receptor beta chains share one sample of origin, sequenced in a study of T cells after yellow fever vaccination. TCRdb re-derived calls from the 5' RACE reads in MiXCR, one entry per CDR3 protein. The table records approximately 110,000 distinct CDR3 sequences, around 8% of them present only once. This specimen was CD8+ T cells sorted from PBMCs, taken 45 days after the yellow fever booster vaccination. These TCRs come from a man aged 25 to 40 who received the YFV17D yellow fever vaccine.

V is TRBV7-8 and J is TRBJ2-7, with D possibly TRBD1 on 5 matching bases. The V end was cut by 5 bases, the J end by 0 bases, with 8 bases between. This CDR3 region has 13 residues. The V gene's germline CDR1 is SGHVS and CDR2 FQNEAQ. The CDR3 DNA sequence: TGTGCCAGCAGCCCCGACAGCTCCTACGAGCAGTACTTC. It encodes CASSPDSSYEQYF.

Only a few counts were recorded for this clonotype. This sequence joins TRBV28 and TRBJ2-3, with D perhaps TRBD1 or TRBD2 (6 bases each). Looked up from germline, CDR1 is MDHEN and CDR2 is SYDVKM. V lost 3 bases and J lost 2, with 18 bases in between. There are 17 residues in the CDR3. The DNA for the CDR3 is TGTGCCAGCAGTTTGACGACTAGTTGGGACAACACAGATACGCAGTATTTT. Encoded protein: CASSLTTSWDNTDTQYF. The full variable domain, completed using reference TRBV28 and TRBJ2-3, is DVKVTQSSRYLVKRTGEKVFLECVQDMDHENMFWYRQDPGLGLRLIYFSYDVKMKEKGDIPEGYSVSREKKERFSLILESASTNQTSMYLCASSLTTSWDNTDTQYFGPGTRLTVL.

This clonotype turned up a few times. The CDR3 sequence: CASSSPAGQETQYF. Written as DNA, the CDR3 is TGTGCCAGCAGTTCGCCGGCGGGGCAGGAGACCCAGTACTTC. V is TRBV27 and J is TRBJ2-5; D perhaps matches TRBD2 (6 bases). This CDR3 has 14 residues. Germline CDR1 reads MNHEY; CDR2 reads SMNVEV (reference sequence). V shed 4 bases and J shed 5 bases, with 14 bases lying between them.

This clonotype was seen many times. The rearrangement joins TRBV4-3 to TRBJ2-7; 8 bases align to TRBD1. Germline CDR1 reads LGHNA; CDR2 reads YSLEER. After removal of 1 base from V and 2 bases from J, the junction contained 4 bases not matched to a gene. The CDR3 has 15 amino acids. The CDR3 loop is CASSQGQGSPYEQYF. The CDR3 coding sequence is TGCGCCAGCAGCCAAGGACAGGGGTCTCCCTACGAGCAGTACTTC.

At least ten counts were recorded for this clonotype. The gene calls are TRBV29-1 and TRBJ1-1, with TRBD1 identical over 12 bases. This CDR3 has 14 amino acids. J gave up 11 bases and V 3 bases, and 10 bases lay outside the gene matches. Germline assignment: CDR1 SQVTM and CDR2 ANQGSEA. The CDR3 reads CSVDSGQGAIGAFF. CDR3 DNA sequence: TGCAGCGTTGATTCGGGACAGGGGGCCATTGGGGCTTTCTTT.

This clonotype was found a few times. J is TRBJ2-3 and V is TRBV7-2, with TRBD2 identical over 13 bases. The germline V gene has CDR1 SGHTA and CDR2 FQGNSA. This CDR3 has 16 amino acids. V lost 5 bases, J lost 4 bases, and 6 bases stayed unmatched. CDR3 DNA: TGTGCCAGCAGCAGGACTAGCGGGAGTTTTGCAGATACGCAGTATTTT. Protein sequence: CASSRTSGSFADTQYF. Filled out from reference TRBV7-2 and TRBJ2-3, the complete variable domain reads GAGVSQSPSNKVTEKGKDVELRCDPISGHTALYWYRQSLGQGLEFLIYFQGNSAPDKSGLPSDRFSAERTGGSVSTLTIQRTQQEDSAVYLCASSRTSGSFADTQYFGPGTRLTVL.

The V and J genes are TRBV6-2 or TRBV6-3 and TRBJ2-2; 7 bases agree with TRBD2. This CDR3 is 16 amino acids long. Germline CDR1 and CDR2: MNHEY and SVGEGT. V shed 0 bases and J 7 bases; nucleotides not matched to a gene: 8. The CDR3 reads CASSYSAGVFVGELFF. DNA for the CDR3: TGTGCCAGCAGTTACTCGGCGGGAGTGTTTGTCGGGGAGCTGTTTTTT.

There are many counts of this clonotype. The chain recombines TRBV6-4 with TRBJ2-1; perhaps TRBD1 as D (6 bases). CDR3 length equals 13 residues. The V and J ends lost 4 bases and 5 bases respectively, with 9 bases between them. Germline V CDR1 and CDR2: MRHNA, SNTAGT. The CDR3 sequence: CASSVGTNNEQFF. In DNA form, the CDR3 reads TGTGCCAGCAGTGTTGGGACAAACAATGAGCAGTTCTTC.

The rearrangement links TRBV10-3 to TRBJ2-2; 9 nucleotides align to TRBD2. CDR1 ENHRY and CDR2 SYGVKD come from the germline V gene. V dropped 8 bases and J dropped 5; count of bases not matched to a gene: 3. CDR3 length: 13 amino acids. The CDR3 nucleotides are TGTGCCATCGAGCTAGCGGGGACCGGGGAGCTGTTTTTT. It translates to CAIELAGTGELFF.

This clonotype was observed a few times. CDR3 nucleotide sequence: TGTGCCAGCAGCTTGACTAGCGATCCTATCAATGAGCAGTTCTTC. Translated: CASSLTSDPINEQFF. V usage is TRBV7-2 and J usage is TRBJ2-1; 8 bases map to TRBD2. The germline CDR1 and CDR2 sequences are SGHTA and FQGNSA. CDR3 length equals 15 residues. V gave up 3 bases and J gave up 6 bases; unmatched junction bases: 7.

This clonotype has just a few counts. The chain couples TRBV27 to TRBJ2-1; maybe TRBD2 (6 bases). The V end lost 3 bases, the J end lost 4 bases, and 13 bases lay between the germline ends. Germline CDR1 reads MNHEY; CDR2 reads SMNVEV (reference sequence). The CDR3 has 15 residues. The CDR3: CASSLRGTPYNEQFF. Here the CDR3 DNA reads TGTGCCAGCAGTTTGCGCGGGACTCCTTACAATGAGCAGTTCTTC.

This clonotype was observed many times. This chain joins TRBV28 and TRBJ2-3; D is perhaps TRBD1 (6 bases). The CDR3 is 16 residues long. Trimming removed 6 bases at V and 4 bases at J, with 20 bases between. Germline CDR1 reads MDHEN; CDR2 reads SYDVKM. The CDR3 protein is CASSLRLRGVADTQYF. CDR3 nucleotide sequence: TGTGCCAGCAGCCTCCGCCTCAGGGGCGTCGCAGATACGCAGTATTTT.

The rearrangement joins TRBV5-1 to TRBJ2-7; D is undetermined. CDR3 size: 13 residues. Per germline, CDR1 SGHRS and CDR2 YFSETQ. Trimming shortened V by 5 bases and J by 4 bases, and 13 bases separated the two germline ends. CDR3 DNA: TGCGCCAGCAGTTATGCGTTGGGGTACGAGCAGTACTTC. Amino acids: CASSYALGYEQYF.

This chain uses TRBV20-1 with TRBJ2-1; D is ambiguous. The CDR3 contains 11 residues. V lost 1 base and J lost 10, with 8 bases in between. Germline V gene data show CDR1 as DFQATT and CDR2 as SNEGSKA (reference sequence). CDR3 in amino acids: CSARVPTEQFF. Here the CDR3 DNA reads TGCAGTGCTAGAGTCCCCACCGAGCAGTTCTTC.

The gene calls are TRBV6-6 and TRBJ2-5; D is uncertain. V was shortened by 1 base and J by 2 bases, with 11 bases between the two germline ends. CDR3 size: 15 residues. Germline loops: CDR1 MNHNY, CDR2 SVGAGI (reference sequence). In DNA, the CDR3 is TGTGCCAGCAGTTACTATACCCTCCTACAAGAGACCCAGTACTTC. Its protein is CASSYYTLLQETQYF.